Below are 8 T cell receptor beta chains sequenced from a single sample in a study of blood T cell repertoires in COVID-19 (dated by TCRdb to about 2020). Libraries were constructed by the immunoSEQ multiplex PCR assay. TCRdb carries this immuneACCESS record with in-frame sequences only. Its versions omit some clonotypes, under half of them owing to an unresolved V gene in the studies checked, with the rest unexplained. The sample records 130,000 or so clones, approximately 88% of which are singletons. Jointly, the top ten make up approximately 2% of the sample. The sequencing sample was made of peripheral blood. These receptors were taken from a man aged 70-80 years with active COVID-19.

The chain links TRBV9 to TRBJ2-7, with D perhaps matching TRBD1 (6 bases). Germline loops: CDR1 SGDLS, CDR2 YYNGEE. Deletions cut 6 bases from V and 2 bases from J, with 15 bases between. The CDR3 covers 14 residues. The CDR3 DNA reads as TGTGCCAGCACCAGGGACACTGGTACCTACGAGCAGTACTTC. The encoded protein is CASTRDTGTYEQYF.

This chain joins TRBV2 and TRBJ2-1; TRBD1 matches 7 bases. From germline, CDR1 is SNHLY and CDR2 FYNNEI. This CDR3 spans 14 amino acids. With V trimmed by 9 bases and J by 6 bases, 11 bases remained unmatched. CDR3 sequence (DNA): TGTGCCAGTGTGAAACAGGGGATAGGCAATGAGCAGTTCTTC. This translates into CASVKQGIGNEQFF.

The rearrangement uses TRBV24-1 and TRBJ2-5; D is possibly TRBD1 (6 bases). Trimming stripped 2 bases from V and 2 bases from J, with 14 bases between. CDR3 length equals 16 residues. CDR1 is KGHDR, CDR2 SFDVKD, per germline. CDR3 region: CATSDSRDKPQETQYF. CDR3 DNA sequence: TGTGCCACCAGTGATTCCCGGGACAAGCCTCAAGAGACCCAGTACTTC.

The chain uses TRBV28 and TRBJ1-1; D gene ambiguous. The CDR3 spans 12 residues. Germline assignment: CDR1 MDHEN and CDR2 SYDVKM. The V end was cut by 3 bases, the J end by 5 bases, with 7 bases between. As DNA, the CDR3 is TGTGCCAGCAGTTTGAGATGGACTGAAGCTTTCTTT. This sequence encodes CASSLRWTEAFF.

The chain is built from TRBV30 and TRBJ1-2; 7 bases are shared with TRBD1. Per germline, CDR1 GTSNPN and CDR2 SVGIG (reference sequence). The CDR3 contains 13 residues. With V trimmed by 3 bases and J by 4 bases, 5 bases remained unmatched. CDR3 protein: CAWSEGAGYGYTF. In nucleotides, the CDR3 is TGTGCCTGGAGCGAGGGGGCGGGCTATGGCTACACCTTC.

V is TRBV27 and J is TRBJ2-7, with TRBD2 identical over 10 bases. The CDR3 is made up of 20 amino acids. Unmatched junction bases numbered 21, after V lost 5 bases and J lost 2 bases. Germline CDR1 is MNHEY and CDR2 is SMNVEV (reference sequence). The CDR3 spells CASSPHRQPRLAGAPYEQYF. For the CDR3, the DNA is TGTGCCAGCAGTCCCCACCGACAGCCCCGGCTAGCGGGAGCTCCCTACGAGCAGTACTTC.

V and J are TRBV2 and TRBJ1-1; TRBD1 matches at 7 bases. J was trimmed by 4 bases and V by 0 bases; bases with no gene match: 5. The CDR3 totals 15 residues. In germline, CDR1 is SNHLY, CDR2 FYNNEI. The CDR3 loop is CASSEAQGGRTEAFF. DNA of the CDR3: TGTGCCAGCAGTGAAGCGCAGGGGGGACGCACTGAAGCTTTCTTT. Based on the CDR3 plus reference TRBV2 and TRBJ1-1, the full variable domain is EPEVTQTPSHQVTQMGQEVILRCVPISNHLYFYWYRQILGQKVEFLVSFYNNEISEKSEIFDDQFSVERPDGSNFTLKIRSTKLEDSAMYFCASSEAQGGRTEAFFGQGTRLTVV.

This chain links TRBV27 with TRBJ2-1; 9 nucleotides agree with TRBD2. The CDR3 runs 16 residues. CDR1 is MNHEY and CDR2 is SMNVEV in the germline V gene (reference sequence). J was trimmed by 15 bases and V by 0 bases; bases with no gene match: 15. CDR3 DNA sequence: TGTGCCAGCAGTTTATCGAATCAATATTTGGCTAGCGGGACGTTCTTC. As protein: CASSLSNQYLASGTFF.